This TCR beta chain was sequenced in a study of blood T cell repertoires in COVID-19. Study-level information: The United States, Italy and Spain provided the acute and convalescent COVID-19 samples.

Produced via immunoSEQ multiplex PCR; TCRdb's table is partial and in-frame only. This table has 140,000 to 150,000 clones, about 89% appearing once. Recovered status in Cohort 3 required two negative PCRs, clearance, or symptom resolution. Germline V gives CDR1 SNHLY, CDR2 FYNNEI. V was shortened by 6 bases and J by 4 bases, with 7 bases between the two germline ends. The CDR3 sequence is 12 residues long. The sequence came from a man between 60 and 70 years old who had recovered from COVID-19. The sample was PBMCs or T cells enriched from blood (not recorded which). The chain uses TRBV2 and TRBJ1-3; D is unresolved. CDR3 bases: TGTGCCAGCAGGGAAAGCGGAAACACCATATATTTT. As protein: CASRESGNTIYF.